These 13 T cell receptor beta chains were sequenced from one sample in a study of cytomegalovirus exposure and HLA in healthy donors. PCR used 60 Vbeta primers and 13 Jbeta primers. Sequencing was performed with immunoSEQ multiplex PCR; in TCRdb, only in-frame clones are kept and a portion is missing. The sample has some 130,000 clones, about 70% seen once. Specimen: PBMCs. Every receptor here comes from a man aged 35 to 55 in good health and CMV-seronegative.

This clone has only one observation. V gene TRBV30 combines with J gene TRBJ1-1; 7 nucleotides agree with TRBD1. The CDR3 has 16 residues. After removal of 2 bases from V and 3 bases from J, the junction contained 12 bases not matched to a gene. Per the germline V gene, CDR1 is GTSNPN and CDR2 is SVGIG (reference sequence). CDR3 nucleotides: TGTGCCTGGAGTCCCTACGACAGGGACCCTTACACTGAAGCTTTCTTT. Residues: CAWSPYDRDPYTEAFF. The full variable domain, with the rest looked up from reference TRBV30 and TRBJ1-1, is SQTIHQWPATLVQPVGSPLSLECTVEGTSNPNLYWYRQAAGRGLQLLFYSVGIGQISSEVPQNLSASRPQDRQFILSSKKLLLSDSGFYLCAWSPYDRDPYTEAFFGQGTRLTVV.

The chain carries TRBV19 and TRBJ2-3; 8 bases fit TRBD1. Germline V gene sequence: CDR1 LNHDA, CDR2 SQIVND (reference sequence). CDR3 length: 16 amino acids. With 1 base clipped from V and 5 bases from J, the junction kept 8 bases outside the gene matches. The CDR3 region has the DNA TGTGCCAGTAGTATAGTTCCAGAGACAGGGGAAGATACGCAGTATTTT. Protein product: CASSIVPETGEDTQYF.

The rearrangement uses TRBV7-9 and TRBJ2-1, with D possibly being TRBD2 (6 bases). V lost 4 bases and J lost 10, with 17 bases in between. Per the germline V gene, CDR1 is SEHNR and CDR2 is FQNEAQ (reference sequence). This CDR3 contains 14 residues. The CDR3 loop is CASSYTPGEDEQFF. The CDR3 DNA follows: TGTGCCAGCAGCTACACCCCCGGGGAGGACGAGCAGTTCTTC.

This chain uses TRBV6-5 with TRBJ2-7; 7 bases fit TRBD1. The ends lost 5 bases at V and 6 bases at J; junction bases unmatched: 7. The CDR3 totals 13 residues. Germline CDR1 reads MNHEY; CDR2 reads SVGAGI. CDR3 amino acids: CASSSRQGSEQYF. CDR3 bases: TGTGCCAGCAGTAGCCGACAGGGAAGCGAGCAGTACTTC.

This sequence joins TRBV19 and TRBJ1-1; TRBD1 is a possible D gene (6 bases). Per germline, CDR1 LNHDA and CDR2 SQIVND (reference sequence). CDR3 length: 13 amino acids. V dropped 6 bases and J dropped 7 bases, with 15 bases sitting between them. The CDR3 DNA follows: TGTGCCAGTAGGACACAGGGACGGGATGAAGCTTTCTTT. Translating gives CASRTQGRDEAFF.

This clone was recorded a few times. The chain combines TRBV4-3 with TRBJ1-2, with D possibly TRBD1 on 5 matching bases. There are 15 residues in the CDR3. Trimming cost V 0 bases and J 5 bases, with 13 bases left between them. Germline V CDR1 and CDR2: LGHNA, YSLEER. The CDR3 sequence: CASSQEYRPRYGYTF. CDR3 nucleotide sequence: TGCGCCAGCAGCCAAGAGTACAGGCCCCGGTATGGCTACACCTTC.

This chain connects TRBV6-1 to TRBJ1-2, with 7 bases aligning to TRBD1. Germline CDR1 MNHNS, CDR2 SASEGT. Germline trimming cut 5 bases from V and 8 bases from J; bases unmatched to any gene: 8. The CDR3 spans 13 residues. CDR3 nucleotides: TGTGCCAGCAGTAGACAGGGAAGGTACGGCTACACCTTC. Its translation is CASSRQGRYGYTF.

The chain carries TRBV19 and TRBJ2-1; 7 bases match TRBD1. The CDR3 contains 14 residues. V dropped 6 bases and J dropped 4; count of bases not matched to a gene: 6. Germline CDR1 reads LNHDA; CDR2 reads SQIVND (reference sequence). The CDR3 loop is CASSHRGRYNEQFF. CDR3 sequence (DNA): TGTGCCAGTAGCCACAGGGGACGGTACAATGAGCAGTTCTTC.

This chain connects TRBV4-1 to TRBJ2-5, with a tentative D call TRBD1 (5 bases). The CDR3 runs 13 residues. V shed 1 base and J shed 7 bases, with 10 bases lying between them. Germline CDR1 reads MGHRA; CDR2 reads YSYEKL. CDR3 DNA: TGCGCCAGCAGCCAAGGACAGTCAGGGACCCAGTACTTC. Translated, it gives CASSQGQSGTQYF.

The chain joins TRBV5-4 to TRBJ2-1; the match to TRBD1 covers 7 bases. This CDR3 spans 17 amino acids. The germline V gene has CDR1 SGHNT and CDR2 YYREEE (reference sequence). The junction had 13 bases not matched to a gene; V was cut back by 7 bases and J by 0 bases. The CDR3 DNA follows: TGTGCCAGCCGTATTAACAGGGGACAGAGCTCCTACAATGAGCAGTTCTTC. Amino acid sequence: CASRINRGQSSYNEQFF.

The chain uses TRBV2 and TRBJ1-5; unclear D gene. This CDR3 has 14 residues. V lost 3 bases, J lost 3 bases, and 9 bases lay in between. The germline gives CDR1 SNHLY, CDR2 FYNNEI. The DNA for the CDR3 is TGTGCCAGCAGTGAGAGGAGCTTCAATCAGCCCCAGCATTTT. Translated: CASSERSFNQPQHF.

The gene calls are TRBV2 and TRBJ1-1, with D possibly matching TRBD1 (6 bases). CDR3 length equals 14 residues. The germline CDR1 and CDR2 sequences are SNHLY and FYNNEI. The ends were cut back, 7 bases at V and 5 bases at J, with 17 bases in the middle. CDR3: CASNVQGVSTEAFF. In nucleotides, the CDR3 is TGTGCCAGCAACGTACAGGGAGTTTCAACTGAAGCTTTCTTT.

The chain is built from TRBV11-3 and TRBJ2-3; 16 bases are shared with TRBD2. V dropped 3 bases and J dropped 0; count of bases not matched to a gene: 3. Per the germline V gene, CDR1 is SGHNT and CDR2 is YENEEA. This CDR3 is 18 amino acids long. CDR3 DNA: TGTGCCAGCAGCTTTGGGGGACTAGCGGGGGGGAGCACAGATACGCAGTATTTT. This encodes CASSFGGLAGGSTDTQYF. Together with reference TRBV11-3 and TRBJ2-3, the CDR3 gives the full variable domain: EAGVVQSPRYKIIEKKQPVAFWCNPISGHNTLYWYLQNLGQGPELLIRYENEEAVDDSQLPKDRFSAERLKGVDSTLKIQPAELGDSAVYLCASSFGGLAGGSTDTQYFGPGTRLTVL.